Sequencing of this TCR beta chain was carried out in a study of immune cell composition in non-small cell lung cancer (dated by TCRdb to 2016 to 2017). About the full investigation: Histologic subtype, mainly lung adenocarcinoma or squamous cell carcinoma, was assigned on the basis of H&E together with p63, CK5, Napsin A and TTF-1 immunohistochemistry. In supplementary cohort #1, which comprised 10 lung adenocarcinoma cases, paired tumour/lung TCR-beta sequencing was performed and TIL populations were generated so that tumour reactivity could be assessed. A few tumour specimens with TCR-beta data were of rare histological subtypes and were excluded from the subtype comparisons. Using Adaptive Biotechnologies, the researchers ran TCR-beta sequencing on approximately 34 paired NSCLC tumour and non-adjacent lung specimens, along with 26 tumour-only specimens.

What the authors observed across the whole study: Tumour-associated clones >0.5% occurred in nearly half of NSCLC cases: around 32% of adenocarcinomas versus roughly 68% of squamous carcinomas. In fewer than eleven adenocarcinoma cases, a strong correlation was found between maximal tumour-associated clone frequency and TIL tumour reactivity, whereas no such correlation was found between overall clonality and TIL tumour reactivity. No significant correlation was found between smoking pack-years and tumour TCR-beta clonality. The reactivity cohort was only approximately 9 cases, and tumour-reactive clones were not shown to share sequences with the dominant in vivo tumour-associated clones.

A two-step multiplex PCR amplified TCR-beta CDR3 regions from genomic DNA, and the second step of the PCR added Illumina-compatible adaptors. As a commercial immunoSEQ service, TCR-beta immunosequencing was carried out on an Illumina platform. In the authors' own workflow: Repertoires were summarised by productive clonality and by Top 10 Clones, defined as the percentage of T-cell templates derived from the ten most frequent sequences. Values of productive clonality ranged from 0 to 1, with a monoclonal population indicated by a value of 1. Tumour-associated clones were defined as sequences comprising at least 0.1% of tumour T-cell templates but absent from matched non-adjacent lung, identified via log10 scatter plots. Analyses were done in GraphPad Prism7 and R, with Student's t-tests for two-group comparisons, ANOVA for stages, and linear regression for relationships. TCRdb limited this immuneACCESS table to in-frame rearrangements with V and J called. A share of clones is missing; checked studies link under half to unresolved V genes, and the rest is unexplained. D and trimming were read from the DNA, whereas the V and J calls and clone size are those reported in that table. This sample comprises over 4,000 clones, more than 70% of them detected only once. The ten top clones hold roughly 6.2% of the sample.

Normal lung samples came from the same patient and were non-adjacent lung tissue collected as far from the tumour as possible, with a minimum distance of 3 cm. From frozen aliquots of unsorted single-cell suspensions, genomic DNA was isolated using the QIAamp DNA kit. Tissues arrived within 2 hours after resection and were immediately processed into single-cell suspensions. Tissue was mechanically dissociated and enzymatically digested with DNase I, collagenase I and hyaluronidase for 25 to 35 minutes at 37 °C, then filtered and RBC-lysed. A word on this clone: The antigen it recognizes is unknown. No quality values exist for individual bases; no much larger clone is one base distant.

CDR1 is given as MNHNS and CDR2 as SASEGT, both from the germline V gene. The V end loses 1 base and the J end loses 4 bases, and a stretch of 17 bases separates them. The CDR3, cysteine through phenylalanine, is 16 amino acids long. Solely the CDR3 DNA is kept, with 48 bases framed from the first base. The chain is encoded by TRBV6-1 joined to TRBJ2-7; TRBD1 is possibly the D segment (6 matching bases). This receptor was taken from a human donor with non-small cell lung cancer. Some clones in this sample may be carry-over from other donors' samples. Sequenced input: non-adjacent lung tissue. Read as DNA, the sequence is TGTGCCAGCAGTGAAGGAAGTCTCAATACAGGGTACGAGCAGTACTTC. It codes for CASSEGSLNTGYEQYF.